These 9 T cell receptor beta chains originate from one sample sequenced in a study of cytomegalovirus exposure and HLA in healthy donors. Primers included in the PCR were 60 Vbeta and 13 Jbeta primers. Generated by immunoSEQ multiplex PCR, the TCRdb table keeps only in-frame clones and is missing some. Of about 160,000 clones detected, approximately 85% appear once; the ten largest clones hold under 1%. Material for sequencing was PBMCs. The receptors originated from a girl aged 2 to 10 in good health and CMV-seropositive.

This chain links TRBV5-4 with TRBJ2-2, with D tentatively TRBD1 (5 bases). The germline V gene has CDR1 SGHNT and CDR2 YYREEE (reference sequence). V shed 6 bases and J shed 6 bases, with 18 bases lying between them. This CDR3 region has 15 residues. DNA for the CDR3: TGTGCCAGCACCGTAGGGGAAGGTCTTTCCGGGGAGCTGTTTTTT. As protein: CASTVGEGLSGELFF. The whole variable domain, filled in from reference TRBV5-4 and TRBJ2-2, reads ETGVTQSPTHLIKTRGQQVTLRCSSQSGHNTVSWYQQALGQGPQFIFQYYREEENGRGNFPPRFSGLQFPNYSSELNVNALELDDSALYLCASTVGEGLSGELFFGEGSRLTVL.

This clone showed up just a few times. V gene TRBV13 combines with J gene TRBJ1-5; the match to TRBD1 covers 10 bases. Germline assignment: CDR1 PRHDT and CDR2 FYEKMQ (reference sequence). This CDR3 comprises 16 residues. Trimming took 4 bases from V and 1 from J; bases not matched to a gene: 4. CDR3 coding DNA: TGTGCCAGCAGCTACAGGGGACAGGGGAGCAATCAGCCCCAGCATTTT. Translation: CASSYRGQGSNQPQHF.

V and J are TRBV30 and TRBJ2-3; 11 nucleotides agree with TRBD2. J lost 0 bases, V lost 7 bases, and 15 bases had no gene match. CDR3 length equals 18 residues. Germline V lookup: CDR1 GTSNPN, CDR2 SVGIG (reference sequence). The chain's CDR3 is CASLPPSGRMGSTDTQYF. DNA for the CDR3: TGTGCCTCCCTACCTCCTAGCGGGAGGATGGGAAGCACAGATACGCAGTATTTT.

The chain is built from TRBV5-3 and TRBJ2-3, with 11 positions matching TRBD1. TRBV5-3 is sorted into the ORF group, with uncertain function. J was trimmed by 4 bases and V by 3 bases; bases with no gene match: 10. CDR3 length: 17 amino acids. Here the CDR3 DNA reads TGTGCCAGAAGCTGGACCGGGACAGGGGGATTTCCAGATACGCAGTATTTT. This encodes CARSWTGTGGFPDTQYF.

The chain has TRBV5-4 and TRBJ1-2; 7 nucleotides align to TRBD1. CDR1 is SGHNT and CDR2 is YYREEE in the germline V gene (reference sequence). After removal of 7 bases from V and 0 bases from J, the junction contained 3 bases not matched to a gene. CDR3 length: 13 residues. CDR3 coding DNA: TGTGCCAGCCGACAGGGAGCTAACTATGGCTACACCTTC. Its translation: CASRQGANYGYTF.

The chain carries TRBV5-1 and TRBJ2-7, with 10 positions matching TRBD1. Trimming at V came to 3 bases and at J to 2 bases, leaving 2 bases not matched to a gene. The CDR3 loop spans 14 amino acids. Per the germline V gene, CDR1 is SGHRS and CDR2 is YFSETQ. CDR3 coding DNA: TGCGCCAGCAGCTCCGGGACAGGGGCCTACGAGCAGTACTTC. Protein sequence: CASSSGTGAYEQYF.

This chain connects TRBV2 to TRBJ2-3; the D gene is possibly TRBD2 (5 bases). V was shortened by 7 bases and J by 3 bases, with 17 bases between the two germline ends. Germline loops: CDR1 SNHLY, CDR2 FYNNEI. The CDR3 is 15 residues long. For the CDR3, the DNA is TGTGCCAGCACCAGCGGTGAAAGGAGGACAGATACGCAGTATTTT. Translating it yields CASTSGERRTDTQYF.

This sequence joins TRBV5-1 and TRBJ1-2, with no clear D. The V and J ends lost 0 bases and 4 bases respectively, with 4 bases between them. This CDR3 is built from 12 residues. Per the germline V gene, CDR1 is SGHRS and CDR2 is YFSETQ. As DNA, the CDR3 is TGCGCCAGCAGCTTGGAAGCCTATGGCTACACCTTC. Its protein is CASSLEAYGYTF.

The chain employs TRBV30 and TRBJ2-7; 12 nucleotides agree with TRBD1. The CDR3 has 15 residues. Germline V gives CDR1 GTSNPN, CDR2 SVGIG (reference sequence). With 4 bases clipped from V and 6 bases from J, the junction kept 10 bases outside the gene matches. CDR3 sequence (DNA): TGTGCCTGGAACACCGGGACAGGGGGCGCGAGCGAGCAGTACTTC. This encodes CAWNTGTGGASEQYF.